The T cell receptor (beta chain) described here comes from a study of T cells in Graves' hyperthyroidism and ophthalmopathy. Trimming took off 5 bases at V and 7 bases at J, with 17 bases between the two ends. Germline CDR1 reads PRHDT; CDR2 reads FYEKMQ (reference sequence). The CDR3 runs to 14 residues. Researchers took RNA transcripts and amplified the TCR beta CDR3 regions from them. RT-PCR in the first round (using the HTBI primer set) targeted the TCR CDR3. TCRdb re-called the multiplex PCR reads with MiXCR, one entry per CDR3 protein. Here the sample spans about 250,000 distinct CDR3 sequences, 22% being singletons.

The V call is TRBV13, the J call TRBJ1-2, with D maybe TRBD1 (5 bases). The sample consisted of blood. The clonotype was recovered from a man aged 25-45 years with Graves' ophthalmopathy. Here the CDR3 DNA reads TGTGCCAGCAGCCGGGTGACAGAAACGGGTGGCTACACCTTC. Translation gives CASSRVTETGGYTF.